This T cell receptor beta chain was captured in a study of T cells in Graves' hyperthyroidism and ophthalmopathy (dated by TCRdb to between 2018 and 2021). For context, the study as a whole: Peripheral blood samples were taken at the time of initial diagnosis, prior to any treatment. To identify distinguishing TCR V-J signatures, a discovery cohort of around 98 patients was used, comprising 43 with Graves' ophthalmopathy and around 60 with stable Graves' hyperthyroidism. Prospective prediction of ophthalmopathy was tested in an independent validation cohort of about 19 hyperthyroidism patients and some 17 patients who later progressed to ophthalmopathy. For training and testing, the 95 to 100 patients in the discovery cohort were randomly divided in a 7:3 ratio. In about six Graves' hyperthyroidism patients, the study also compared T-cell repertoires from thyroid tissue with T-cell repertoires from blood. After sampling, hyperthyroidism patients received methimazole starting at 30 mg daily, and ophthalmopathy patients received high-dose intravenous methylprednisolone. The paper reports TCR Vbeta CDR3 sequencing of some 140 peripheral blood samples: 43 ophthalmopathy, around 80 hyperthyroidism and approximately 17 progressor patients. Study-wide conclusions, independent of this receptor: A 13 V-J signature model separated ophthalmopathy from stable hyperthyroidism, with approximately 87% sensitivity and roughly 81% specificity in cross-validation and 80%/75% in testing. Blood samples also contained most of the expanded thyroid clonotypes (frequency above 0.001), which suggests that blood repertoires may reflect thyroid immune responses. Sample size was not statistically predetermined, and blinding of investigators to group allocation was not performed. In validation, the model predicted progression to ophthalmopathy with approximately 71% sensitivity and approximately 78% specificity, a median of approximately 6.5 months before onset.

Measured from the cysteine to the phenylalanine, the CDR3 is 13 residues long. The entry retains the CDR3 DNA only, 39 bases that are in frame from base 1. Per the germline V gene, SQVTM is the CDR1 and ANQGSEA is the CDR2. V lost 3 bases and J lost 2 bases; the stretch between them is 10 bases long. The TCR beta CDR3 regions were amplified from the RNA transcripts. For the first round of RT-PCR on the TCR CDR3, the HTBI primer set was used together with the Qiagen OneStep RT-PCR kit. Libraries were constructed in a second round of multiplex PCR, after which size selection and purification were performed. The libraries were sequenced on an Illumina HiSeq2000 using paired-end 100 bp reads. In the source study's methods: Raw data were processed with SOAPnuke, discarding reads with adapters, uncalled bases, mean Phred below 15, or no exact constant-primer or identifier match. High-quality paired reads were merged using COPE v1.2.5, and each unique nucleotide sequence was defined as a clonotype. MiTCR v1.1 was used to align the clonotypes against IMGT TRBV, TRBD and TRBJ reference segments. The analysis was restricted to V-J combinations with a frequency above 0.0001, which together covered just over 98% of the repertoires. A TCS score was defined as the ratio between F50 (clonal expansion) and ExV (chaos), using BLOSUM62-based TCRdist between CDR3 peptides within each V-J. Welch's t-statistics and random forest reduced fewer than 550 V-J features to 13, which were used in a naive Bayes classifier (R e1071). TCRdb trimmed public reads at Q25 via fastp, called clones via MiXCR and kept in-frame beta chains. When rows share a CDR3 protein, they turn into one entry using the most common DNA and genes. The authors' filters were not applied to this entry. This sample comprises approximately 370,000 distinct CDR3 sequences, 17% of them detected only once. The top ten hold 34% of the sample.

This clonotype showed up many times. Its antigen specificity is not known. Within one base of it there is no much larger clone, and no base qualities were kept. Hyperthyroidism patients were newly diagnosed, with disease duration under 2 months, and aged 18 to 65 years. Exclusion was applied to patients with uncontrolled infections, other autoimmune diseases, pregnancy or lactation. Diagnoses relied on clinical symptoms, serum thyroxine and TRAb, thyroid ultrasound and orbital computed tomography. For progressor patients, blood was drawn at the first diagnosis of hyperthyroidism, before any ophthalmopathy symptoms had appeared. PBMCs were isolated from more than 8 ml of fresh peripheral blood by Ficoll-Paque density gradient centrifugation. Progressor patients were first diagnosed with Graves' hyperthyroidism and then developed ophthalmopathy during follow-up. Total RNA was extracted using Trizol reagent, and RNA quality was assessed on an Agilent 2100 Bioanalyzer.

This TCR came from a woman aged 25 to 39 with Graves' hyperthyroidism that later progressed to Graves' ophthalmopathy. The rearranged segments are TRBV29-1 and TRBJ1-2; no confident D gene assignment can be made. The sample consisted of blood. The CDR3 region has the sequence CSVDTTGNYGYTF. The base sequence is TGCAGCGTTGATACGACCGGGAACTATGGCTACACCTTC.